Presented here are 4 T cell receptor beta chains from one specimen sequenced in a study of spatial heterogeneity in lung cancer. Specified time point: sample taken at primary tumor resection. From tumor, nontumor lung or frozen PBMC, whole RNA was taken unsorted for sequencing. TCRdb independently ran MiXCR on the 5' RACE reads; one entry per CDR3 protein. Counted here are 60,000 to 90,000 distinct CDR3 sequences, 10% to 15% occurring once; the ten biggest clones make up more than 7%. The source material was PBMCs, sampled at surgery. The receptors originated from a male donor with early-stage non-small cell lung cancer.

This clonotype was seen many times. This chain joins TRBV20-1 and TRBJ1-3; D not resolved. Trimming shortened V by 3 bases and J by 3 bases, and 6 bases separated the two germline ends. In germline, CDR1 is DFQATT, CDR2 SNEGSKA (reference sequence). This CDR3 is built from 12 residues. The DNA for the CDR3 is TGCAGTGCTAGGACGGTTGGAAACACCATATATTTT. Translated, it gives CSARTVGNTIYF.

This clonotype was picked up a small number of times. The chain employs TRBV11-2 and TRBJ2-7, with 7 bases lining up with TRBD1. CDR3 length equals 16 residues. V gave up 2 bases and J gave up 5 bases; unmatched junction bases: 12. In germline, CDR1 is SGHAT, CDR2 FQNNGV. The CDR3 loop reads CASSLLGTALSDEQYF. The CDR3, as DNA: TGTGCCAGCAGCTTATTAGGGACAGCCCTATCTGACGAGCAGTACTTC.

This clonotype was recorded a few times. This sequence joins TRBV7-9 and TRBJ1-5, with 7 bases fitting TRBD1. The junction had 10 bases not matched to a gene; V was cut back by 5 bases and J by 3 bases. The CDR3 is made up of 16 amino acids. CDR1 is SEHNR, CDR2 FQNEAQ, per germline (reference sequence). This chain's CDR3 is CASSRGTAVNNQPQHF. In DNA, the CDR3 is TGTGCCAGCAGCCGAGGGACAGCAGTTAACAATCAGCCCCAGCATTTT. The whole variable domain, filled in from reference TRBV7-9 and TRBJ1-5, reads DTGVSQNPRHKITKRGQNVTFRCDPISEHNRLYWYRQTLGQGPEFLTYFQNEAQLEKSRLLSDRFSAERPKGSFSTLEIQRTEQGDSAMYLCASSRGTAVNNQPQHFGDGTRLSIL.

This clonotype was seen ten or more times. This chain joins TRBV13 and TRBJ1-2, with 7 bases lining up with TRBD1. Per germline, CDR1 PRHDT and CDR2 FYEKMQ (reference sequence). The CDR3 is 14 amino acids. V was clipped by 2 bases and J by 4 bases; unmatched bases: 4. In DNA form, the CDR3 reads TGTGCCAGCAGCTTAAACAGGGGAGCCTATGGCTACACCTTC. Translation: CASSLNRGAYGYTF.